The source of this T cell receptor (beta chain) is a study of blood T cell repertoires in COVID-19. Enrollees, about 18 to 95 years old, lived in approximately 25 US areas. Germline values: CDR1 SGHDT, CDR2 YYEEEE. Trimming stripped 5 bases from V and 0 bases from J, with 9 bases between. This CDR3 is 14 amino acids long. Profiled with immunoSEQ multiplex PCR; TCRdb holds only in-frame clones, not every one. The sample records under 200,000 clones, approximately 86% being singletons. The origin of this receptor is a woman in her fifties or sixties with acute COVID-19. Sequencing was performed on PBMCs or T cells enriched from blood (not recorded which). The V call is TRBV5-6, the J call TRBJ1-3; D remains ambiguous. The DNA for the CDR3 is TGTGCCAGCAGTGCACCCTACTCTGGAAACACCATATATTTT. Its protein is CASSAPYSGNTIYF.